This T cell receptor (beta chain) stems from a study of blood T cells in healthy people across ages. Per sample, a minimum of 6 million PBMCs were isolated. Primed by a sample-barcoded 5' primer and a J-beta primer mix, a second PCR proceeded for about 6 to 11 cycles. Every sample gave at least 2.5 million paired-end reads containing CDR3. One entry per CDR3 protein results from TCRdb running MiXCR on the 5' RACE reads. The profile shows hundreds of thousands of distinct CDR3 sequences, around a quarter of them singletons. CDR1 SQVTM and CDR2 ANQGSEA come from the germline V gene. CDR3 length: 15 amino acids. Turning to this clonotype: A read error may produce the germline difference seen at one junction end.

This sample also appeared in a second study, on T cells of mothers and their children.

This sequence joins TRBV29-1 and TRBJ2-5; weak D call: TRBD1 (5 bases). The sequenced material came from blood. This sequence originates from a boy aged 5-17 years in good health. The CDR3 sequence: CSVEDLGRDQETQYF. Here the CDR3 DNA reads TGCAGCGTCGAAGATCTAGGCAGGGACCAAGAGACCCAGTACTTC.